A selection of T cell receptor beta chains follows, all from one sample in a study of T-cell reconstitution after alpha-beta-depleted transplantation in children. TCRdb analysed the PCR reads with MiXCR anew, one entry per CDR3 protein. The sample lists hundreds of thousands of distinct CDR3 sequences; 16% were seen once. The input for sequencing was PBMCs from the stem cell graft donor, taken from the stem cell graft. The source is a human donor who donated a stem cell graft to a child with acute myeloid leukemia. Each CDR3 is given with its conserved first and last residue. D genes are given only for firm matches. A row's size may be missing; if present it is once, few, many or a size class.

V	J	size	D	DNA	CDR3
TRBV20-1	TRBJ2-5	many	-	TGCAGTGCTAGGAGTGACCAAGAGACCCAGTACTTC	CSARSDQETQYF
TRBV12-3/TRBV12-4	TRBJ2-5	few	TRBD1	TGTGCCAGCTTCACCGGGACAGGGCGTGGGACCCAGTACTTC	CASFTGTGRGTQYF
TRBV20-1	TRBJ1-4	-	TRBD1	TGCAGTGCTACCGGACAGGGTGGAGAAAAACTGGTTTTT	CSATGQGGEKLVF
TRBV6-5	TRBJ1-1	-	-	TGTGCCACCCGACAGCCGAACACTGAAGCTTTCTTT	CATRQPNTEAFF
TRBV12-3/TRBV12-4	TRBJ2-7	many	-	TGTGCCAGCAGTTTAAGGCGAAGATCTAACGAGCAGTACTTC	CASSLRRRSNEQYF
TRBV6-5	TRBJ1-2	few	-	TGTGCCAGCAGTTACTCGAACGTAGGGGAGGTAAACTATGGCTACACCTTC	CASSYSNVGEVNYGYTF
TRBV20-1	TRBJ2-7	many	-	TGCAGTGCTAGAGTTAACAGAACCTACGAGCAGTACTTC	CSARVNRTYEQYF
TRBV21-1	TRBJ2-2	few	-	TGTGCCAGCAGCTTCCCTAGGGACCGTACCGAGCGGGAGCTGTTTTTT	CASSFPRDRTERELFF
TRBV24-1	TRBJ2-1	many	-	TGTGCCACCAGTGATAGAGGAGGAATCTCCTACAATGAGCAGTTCTTC	CATSDRGGISYNEQFF
TRBV5-4	TRBJ2-5	-	-	TGTGCCAGCAGCGGGGGGGCAACCACGGAGACCCAGTACTTC	CASSGGATTETQYF
TRBV10-2	TRBJ2-1	-	TRBD2	TGCGCCAGCAGTGGGGGGACAGGCGGACTAGCGGGTTACAATGAGCAGTTCTTC	CASSGGTGGLAGYNEQFF
TRBV20-1	TRBJ2-3	many	-	TGCAGTGCTAGAGAAGAAGGATTGAGGTTCACAGATACGCAGTATTTT	CSAREEGLRFTDTQYF
TRBV6-2/TRBV6-3	TRBJ1-5	-	-	TGTGCCAGCAGCCCGCTACCCGAGCCCCAGCATTTT	CASSPLPEPQHF
TRBV5-6	TRBJ1-5	many	TRBD1	TGTGCCAGCAGCTCCACAGGGGTTATGGGTCAGCCCCAGCATTTT	CASSSTGVMGQPQHF
TRBV5-1	TRBJ1-1	-	-	TGCGCCAGCAGCACCTCGACTTGGGACACTGAAGCTTTCTTT	CASSTSTWDTEAFF
TRBV10-3	TRBJ1-3	-	-	TGTGCCATCAGTTGGGGGGATAGCTCTGGAAACACCATATATTTT	CAISWGDSSGNTIYF
TRBV11-2	TRBJ2-1	few	TRBD1	TGTGCCACCAGCAATAATAGGAGAGTAGGGGGCGGTATTGACTATGAGCAGTTCTTC	CATSNNRRVGGGIDYEQFF
TRBV5-1	TRBJ2-3	many	-	TGCGCCAGCAGCTCCCCTAGGAGCACAGATACGCAGTATTTT	CASSSPRSTDTQYF
TRBV4-3	TRBJ1-1	many	-	TGCGCCAGCAGCCAAGAACGGGAGTTCCGCACTGAAGCTTTCTTT	CASSQEREFRTEAFF
TRBV7-3	TRBJ2-1	many	TRBD1	TGTGCCAGCAGCTTAACGATAGGACAGGGGCGGGATGAGCAGTTCTTC	CASSLTIGQGRDEQFF
TRBV12-3/TRBV12-4	TRBJ1-6	-	-	TGTGCCAGCGGTAGGGCAGGAATCAGGAATTCACCCCTCCACTTT	CASGRAGIRNSPLHF
TRBV15	TRBJ1-1	-	-	TGTGCCACCAGCACCCCCACAGACACACTGAATGAAGCTTTCTTT	CATSTPTDTLNEAFF
TRBV7-9	TRBJ2-3	few	-	TGTGCCAGCAGCTCTTTCAAGGACACCCCAGATACGCAGTATTTT	CASSSFKDTPDTQYF
TRBV20-1	TRBJ2-1	few	TRBD2	TGCAGTGCTCGTAGCGGGGGGGCCCGCTCCTACAATGAGCAGTTCTTC	CSARSGGARSYNEQFF
TRBV29-1	TRBJ1-5	many	-	TGCAGCGTTTCCGAGGGGGGTCGGAATCAGCCCCAGCATTTT	CSVSEGGRNQPQHF
TRBV7-2	TRBJ1-2	-	-	TGTGCCAGCGAAGTGGGATTGGGGAACTATGGCTACACCTTC	CASEVGLGNYGYTF
TRBV7-9	TRBJ2-1	few	-	TGTGCCAGCAGCTTAGCGAGGGACGGAAACAATGAGCAGTTCTTC	CASSLARDGNNEQFF
TRBV20-1	TRBJ2-1	many	-	TGCAGTGCTAGAGTCCCCGCGGGGGCCAACAATGAGCAGTTCTTC	CSARVPAGANNEQFF
TRBV5-5	TRBJ2-7	-	TRBD1	TGTGCCAGCAGCTCACGGACAGGGCCATACGAGCAGTACTTC	CASSSRTGPYEQYF
TRBV11-1	TRBJ1-4	few	TRBD1	TGTGCCAGCAGCACGGACAGGGGTCGAAAACTGTTTTTT	CASSTDRGRKLFF
TRBV20-1	TRBJ2-5	many	-	TGCAGTGCTAGAGATTTACTAGCCCGGGAGACCCAGTACTTC	CSARDLLARETQYF
TRBV12-2	TRBJ1-2	few	-	TGTGCAAGTCGTTCAATCCAGGGCCTTGGGGATGGCTACACCTTC	CASRSIQGLGDGYTF
TRBV20-1	TRBJ2-5	many	-	TGCAGTGCTAGAGATCTTGGGGGAAAAGAGACCCAGTACTTC	CSARDLGGKETQYF
TRBV20-1	TRBJ2-1	-	TRBD2	TGCTGTGCTATGGGGAGCGGGGGGCCCTCCTCCTACAATGAGCAGTTCTTC	CCAMGSGGPSSYNEQFF
TRBV20-1	TRBJ1-5	many	-	TGCAGTGGCCGGACAGAGTATAGCAATCAGCCCCAGCATTTT	CSGRTEYSNQPQHF
TRBV7-9	TRBJ1-4	-	-	TGTGCCAGCAGCTACGGACAGAATGAAAAACTGTTTTTT	CASSYGQNEKLFF